This record looks at one T cell receptor (beta chain) sequence and its context. The data are from a study of human T cells and chemical hapten exposure. For the study at large: Patients, largely female, had alopecia areata, totalis or universalis.

TCRdb called the RACE reads again in MiXCR, with one record for every CDR3 protein. Counted here are fewer than 100,000 distinct CDR3 sequences, roughly 11% occurring once; the ten biggest clones make up around 1.5%. Time point indicated: patch test 2, 6 weeks after DPC sensitization. The treatment: therapeutic diphenylcyclopropenone sensitization with weekly scalp DPC. The germline CDR1 and CDR2 sequences are LGHDT and YNNKEL (reference sequence). The length of the CDR3 is 14 residues. V lost 0 bases to trimming and J lost 6 bases, with 12 bases between them. The receptor comes from a man younger than 35 with alopecia areata. Some clones in this sample may be carry-over from other donors' samples. The chain employs TRBV3-1 and TRBJ2-7; a weak D match, TRBD1 (5 bases). This specimen consisted of whole blood, obtained in connection with sensitization to the hapten diphenylcyclopropenone (DPC). The CDR3, as DNA: TGTGCCAGCAGCCAAGAGATCAGGGCTAGCGAGCAGTACTTC. Its protein product is CASSQEIRASEQYF.